One sample yielded the 19 T cell receptor beta chains listed below, sequenced in a study of T cell repertoires and HLA-DP antigens. The table came from immunoSEQ multiplex PCR; TCRdb's copy has only in-frame clones and leaves some out. The profile covers approximately 73,000 clones, with roughly 75% appearing a single time and roughly 1.6% taken by the ten largest. No antigen is known for these receptors. The sample was CD4+ T cells from PBMCs. Receptor source: a man aged 55 to 70 in good health and CMV-seronegative.

The genes are TRBV4-1 and TRBJ1-4, with D maybe TRBD1 (5 bases). The CDR3 has 15 residues. Trimming shortened V by 2 bases and J by 6 bases, and 13 bases separated the two germline ends. CDR1 and CDR2 from the germline V gene are MGHRA and YSYEKL. The chain's CDR3 is CASSQHGTPDEKLFF. CDR3 bases: TGCGCCAGCAGCCAACACGGGACTCCGGATGAAAAACTGTTTTTT.

This clone was picked up one time. V and J are TRBV19 and TRBJ2-1; 9 bases match TRBD2. V was clipped by 6 bases and J by 5 bases; unmatched bases: 11. The CDR3 length is 16 residues. Germline V gene sequence: CDR1 LNHDA, CDR2 SQIVND (reference sequence). CDR3 in DNA: TGTGCCAGTAGCTCACTCCCGGGACTAGCCAACAATGAGCAGTTCTTC. It codes for CASSSLPGLANNEQFF. The whole variable domain, remainder taken from reference TRBV19 and TRBJ2-1, is DGGITQSPKYLFRKEGQNVTLSCEQNLNHDAMYWYRQDPGQGLRLIYYSQIVNDFQKGDIAEGYSVSREKKESFPLTVTSAQKNPTAFYLCASSSLPGLANNEQFFGPGTRLTVL.

This chain links TRBV15 with TRBJ1-2; TRBD1 agrees at 8 bases. Trimming took 4 bases from V and 2 from J; bases not matched to a gene: 9. The CDR3 has 16 residues. Looked up from germline, CDR1 is LNHNV and CDR2 is YYDKDF (reference sequence). The CDR3: CATSIGRDRPNYGYTF. CDR3 sequence (DNA): TGTGCCACCAGCATTGGTCGGGACAGGCCCAACTATGGCTACACCTTC.

Concerning this clone itself: Other DNA sequences from this sample encode an identical CDR3 as well. The chain combines TRBV2 with TRBJ1-1; tentatively, D is TRBD1 (5 bases). The CDR3 runs to 14 residues. Germline CDR1 SNHLY, CDR2 FYNNEI. The germline V and J ends were trimmed by 6 bases and 7 bases, with 18 bases remaining between them. CDR3 in DNA: TGTGCCAGCAGAGCTACAGGAGGAAGGGTTGAAGCTTTCTTT. Its translation is CASRATGGRVEAFF.

This clone is judged medium-sized (0.01 to 0.1%). The chain links TRBV4-2 to TRBJ2-5; 12 bases map to TRBD2. This CDR3 comprises 18 residues. CDR1 and CDR2 from the germline V gene are LGHNA and YNFKEQ. With V trimmed by 0 bases and J by 5 bases, 10 bases remained unmatched. This chain's CDR3 is CASSQEVRGLAGGETQYF. The CDR3 DNA sequence: TGTGCCAGCAGCCAAGAGGTTAGAGGGCTAGCGGGAGGGGAGACCCAGTACTTC.

The CDR3 loop reads CASSLAGVGYGYTF. In DNA form, the CDR3 reads TGTGCCAGCAGCTTAGCGGGAGTTGGCTATGGCTACACCTTC. The chain couples TRBV7-9 to TRBJ1-2; D is undetermined. With 0 bases removed from V and 4 bases from J, the gap between germline ends came to 9 bases. The length of the CDR3 is 14 residues. Germline CDR1 SEHNR, CDR2 FQNEAQ (reference sequence).

J is TRBJ2-3 and V is TRBV18, with 10 bases that match TRBD2. Germline trimming cut 2 bases from V and 6 bases from J; bases unmatched to any gene: 5. The CDR3 has 15 residues. The germline gives CDR1 KGHSH, CDR2 LQKENI. As DNA, the CDR3 is TGTGCCAGCTCACCAATACTAGCGGGGCCGGATACGCAGTATTTT. Amino acids: CASSPILAGPDTQYF.

The table lists this clone with a few counts. This rearrangement joins TRBV21-1 to TRBJ1-2; TRBD1, as called in the table, went unchecked against the DNA. TRBV21-1 is a pseudogene segment. There are 21 residues in the CDR3. CDR3 sequence: CASSKKVALRDRLPPHYGYTF. DNA of the CDR3: TGTGCCAGCAGCAAAAAGGTGGCGTTAAGGGACAGGCTACCCCCTCACTATGGCTACACCTTC.

This clone was counted a single time. The chain recombines TRBV5-6 with TRBJ2-7, with TRBD2 matching 11 bases. Germline-derived CDR1 and CDR2 are SGHDT and YYEEEE. The CDR3 extends over 15 amino acids. Trimming at V came to 3 bases and at J to 7 bases, leaving 9 bases not matched to a gene. The DNA of the CDR3 is TGTGCCAGCAGCTCACTAGCGGGAGAACCATGGGAGCAGTACGTC. Encoded protein: CASSSLAGEPWEQYV.

The chain uses TRBV6-5 and TRBJ2-3; D remains ambiguous. V lost 5 bases and J 0 bases, leaving 9 bases between the germline ends. CDR3 size: 14 residues. Germline CDR1 MNHEY, CDR2 SVGAGI. CDR3 amino acids: CASSPLRSTDTQYF. The CDR3 DNA is TGTGCCAGCAGTCCGCTTAGGAGCACAGATACGCAGTATTTT.

The CDR3 loop is CASSRGKGAETQYF. CDR3 bases: TGTGCCAGCAGCCGCGGGAAGGGGGCAGAGACCCAGTACTTC. V and J are TRBV7-2 and TRBJ2-5; possibly TRBD1 for D (7 bases). Germline CDR1 and CDR2: SGHTA and FQGNSA. There are 14 residues in the CDR3. V lost 5 bases, J lost 4 bases, and 14 bases lay in between.

This clone appeared once. This rearrangement joins TRBV19 to TRBJ1-6, with D uncertain. Germline V CDR1 and CDR2: LNHDA, SQIVND (reference sequence). The CDR3 contains 12 residues. V gave up 3 bases and J gave up 9 bases, with 6 bases separating them. The CDR3 DNA sequence: TGTGCCAGTAGTATCGTTGGTTCACCCCTCCACTTT. Amino acid sequence: CASSIVGSPLHF.

V is TRBV29-1 and J is TRBJ1-1, with unresolved D. The CDR3 covers 12 residues. V was shortened by 7 bases and J by 2 bases, with 11 bases between the two germline ends. Germline V gene data show CDR1 as SQVTM and CDR2 as ANQGSEA. CDR3 loop: CSAWTGNTEAFF. Here the CDR3 DNA reads TGCAGCGCTTGGACGGGAAACACTGAAGCTTTCTTT.

The rearrangement joins TRBV18 to TRBJ2-2; D tentatively fits TRBD1 or TRBD2 (5 bases each). V lost 4 bases to trimming and J lost 1 base, with 7 bases between them. There are 14 residues in the CDR3. Germline CDR1 KGHSH, CDR2 LQKENI. The CDR3 loop is CASSQGRNTGELFF. The CDR3 DNA reads as TGTGCCAGCTCACAGGGGAGGAACACCGGGGAGCTGTTTTTT.

The chain is built from TRBV5-1 and TRBJ2-2; TRBD2 is a possible D gene (6 bases). The CDR3 contains 16 residues. Germline values: CDR1 SGHRS, CDR2 YFSETQ. The germline V and J ends were trimmed by 0 bases and 0 bases, with 9 bases remaining between them. The CDR3 DNA sequence: TGCGCCAGCAGCTTGGGGAGGGGCGCGAACACCGGGGAGCTGTTTTTT. Its translation: CASSLGRGANTGELFF.

The rearrangement uses TRBV18 and TRBJ1-5, with D unresolved. Trimming cost V 3 bases and J 9 bases, with 27 bases left between them. Looked up from germline, CDR1 is KGHSH and CDR2 is LQKENI. The CDR3 consists of 18 residues. The CDR3 sequence: CASSPAPPQASHQRPQHF. CDR3 DNA: TGTGCCAGCTCACCCGCCCCCCCCCAGGCCTCTCACCAAAGGCCCCAGCATTTT.

Here the CDR3 DNA reads TGTGCCAGCAGTGAAGTAGGAGGATTCCGTGGAAACACCATATATTTT. Residues: CASSEVGGFRGNTIYF. J is TRBJ1-3 and V is TRBV6-1; unclear D gene. This CDR3 has 16 amino acids. Germline CDR1 and CDR2: MNHNS and SASEGT. Trimming took 1 base from V and 3 from J, leaving 13 bases between them.

The V and J genes are TRBV5-1 and TRBJ2-5; 7 bases fit TRBD2. CDR3 length: 16 amino acids. CDR1 SGHRS and CDR2 YFSETQ come from the germline V gene. V dropped 4 bases and J dropped 1; count of bases not matched to a gene: 10. CDR3 amino acids: CASSPEASGAQETQYF. Here the CDR3 DNA reads TGCGCCAGCAGCCCCGAGGCGAGCGGGGCCCAAGAGACCCAGTACTTC.

The chain has TRBV14 and TRBJ1-1; D is uncertain. This CDR3 is 16 amino acids long. V shed 0 bases and J shed 1 base, with 12 bases lying between them. Germline CDR1 and CDR2: SGHDN and FVKESK. The CDR3 region is CASSQDRRSPNTEAFF. The CDR3 DNA follows: TGTGCCAGCAGCCAAGACCGGAGGTCCCCGAACACTGAAGCTTTCTTT.